The present T cell receptor (beta chain) was sequenced within a study of blood T cell repertoires in COVID-19. As for the study in general: Researchers got acute and convalescent COVID-19 samples from the United States, Italy and Spain. Sample material is recorded as cDNA or gDNA derived from T cells, B-cell-depleted T cells, or PBMCs.

Methods used by the authors: Reference gene primer amplification yielded estimated nucleated cell counts. Profiled with immunoSEQ multiplex PCR; TCRdb holds only in-frame clones, not every one. That table furnishes V, J and clone size, whereas the DNA furnished D and trimming. Among tens of thousands of clones listed, 80% to 90% were seen once. V was clipped by 0 bases and J by 9 bases; unmatched bases: 6. Germline CDR1 and CDR2: SGHAT and FQNNGV. The CDR3 is made up of 15 amino acids. Sequencing used peripheral blood. The J gene is TRBJ1-5, the V gene TRBV11-2; 9 bases map to TRBD1. The TCR comes from a man aged 60-69 years with acute or convalescent COVID-19. Here the CDR3 DNA reads TGTGCCAGCAGCTTAGAGCCGGGACAGGGAGTGCCCCAGCATTTT. It yields the protein CASSLEPGQGVPQHF.